This section outlines one T cell receptor (beta chain) sequence together with its context. The record originates from a study of blood T cell repertoires in COVID-19. Overall study: PBMCs, B-cell-depleted T cells, or T cells were the source of the cDNA or gDNA that made up the material.

Authors' processing steps: From reference gene primer amplification, estimates of nucleated cell counts were derived. The data were produced by immunoSEQ multiplex PCR, yet TCRdb's version contains in-frame clones alone and is incomplete. For V, J and clone size, that table is used; D and trimming come from the DNA. In the table there are about 18,000 clones, approximately 91% of which are singletons. The CDR3 is made up of 14 amino acids. The germline V gene has CDR1 SGDLS and CDR2 YYNGEE. V lost 0 bases and J lost 4, with 10 bases in between. V and J are TRBV9 and TRBJ1-1; unclear D gene. The source material was peripheral blood. The origin of this receptor is a human donor in a cohort sampled during active COVID-19. The CDR3 bases are TGTGCCAGCAGCGTAGAAAGTAGCGGCACTGAAGCTTTCTTT. Protein sequence: CASSVESSGTEAFF.